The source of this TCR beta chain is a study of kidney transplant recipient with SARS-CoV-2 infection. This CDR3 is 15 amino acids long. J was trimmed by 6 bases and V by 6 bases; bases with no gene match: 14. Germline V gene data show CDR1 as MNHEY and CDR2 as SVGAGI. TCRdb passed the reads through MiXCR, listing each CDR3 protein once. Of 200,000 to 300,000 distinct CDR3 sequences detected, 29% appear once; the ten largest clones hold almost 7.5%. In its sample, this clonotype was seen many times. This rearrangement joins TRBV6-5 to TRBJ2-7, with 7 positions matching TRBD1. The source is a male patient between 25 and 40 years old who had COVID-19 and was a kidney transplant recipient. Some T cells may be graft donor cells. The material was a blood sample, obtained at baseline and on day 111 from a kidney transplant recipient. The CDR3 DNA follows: TGTGCCAGCAGGAGTGACAGGGTATTATCGTTCGAGCAGTACTTC. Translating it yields CASRSDRVLSFEQYF.